This T cell receptor beta chain emerged from a study of radiation and T cells in renal cell carcinoma. Trimming stripped 0 bases from V and 3 bases from J, with 10 bases between. CDR3 length: 14 amino acids. Germline V gene sequence: CDR1 SGDLS, CDR2 YYNGEE. The data were produced by immunoSEQ multiplex PCR, yet TCRdb's version contains in-frame clones alone and is incomplete. This repertoire shows about 170,000 clones, roughly nine tenths found once; its top ten account for around 10%. Specified time point: blood 4 weeks post-SBRT, at nephrectomy. The treatment here: 15 Gy SBRT to primary tumor, nephrectomy 4 weeks later. Nephrectomy followed 15 Gy stereotactic body radiation by 4 weeks.

The rearrangement joins TRBV9 to TRBJ2-7, with D unclear. The sequence came from a woman between 50 and 59 years old with renal cell carcinoma. The starting material was blood, obtained from a patient whose treatment included radiotherapy and nephrectomy. CDR3 nucleotides: TGTGCCAGCAGCGTAGGTAGCAGGAACTACGAGCAGTACTTC. Translation gives CASSVGSRNYEQYF.